The subject of this entry is one TCR beta chain. As yet, its antigen is unknown. Each donor supplied around 9.9 milliliters of peripheral blood. The data belong to a study of blood T cells in healthy people across ages. Study-wide context: Capture by template switching was about one barcoded beta molecule per two T cells.

The study's findings and limits: Those diversity estimates obtained from one million T cells were thought to be underestimates. Any conclusive comparison of naive versus antigen-experienced cells was prevented by using unsorted PBMCs.

The germline V gene has CDR1 DFQATT and CDR2 SNEGSKA (reference sequence). V lost 6 bases and J lost 6, with 18 bases in between. The CDR3 length is 14 residues. Sample-barcoded 5' priming and a J-beta primer mix drove a second PCR of 7 to 11 cycles. TCRdb reanalysed the 5' RACE reads using MiXCR and keeps one entry per CDR3 protein. The sample holds roughly 900,000 distinct CDR3 sequences, approximately 49% seen once. V is TRBV20-1 and J is TRBJ2-1; weak D call: TRBD1 (5 bases). The TCR was taken from a man aged 30 to 45 in good health. The specimen was blood. The CDR3 loop is CSAESVDSPNEQFF. In DNA form, the CDR3 reads TGCAGTGCAGAAAGCGTAGACAGCCCCAATGAGCAGTTCTTC.